These 9 T cell receptor beta chains originate from one sample sequenced in a study of cytomegalovirus exposure and HLA in healthy donors. The PCR employed 60 Vbeta primers together with 13 Jbeta primers. Method: immunoSEQ multiplex PCR; TCRdb's copy keeps in-frame clones and lacks some. The sample comprises fewer than 250,000 clones, approximately 78% of which are singletons, and 3% to 4% rests with the top ten. Material: PBMCs. The receptor set was obtained from a male donor in good health and CMV-seronegative.

The chain employs TRBV13 and TRBJ2-5; TRBD1 agrees at 12 bases. The J call may be mistaken, given a closer DNA end match to TRBJ2-7. In germline, CDR1 is PRHDT, CDR2 FYEKMQ (reference sequence). The CDR3 has 16 residues. CDR3 in amino acids: CASGPLGTGGQYEQYF. The CDR3 nucleotides are TGTGCCAGCGGACCCCTCGGGACAGGGGGCCAATACGAGCAGTACTTC.

The chain couples TRBV7-2 to TRBJ1-1, with D possibly being TRBD1 (5 bases). V was pared by 1 base and J by 3 bases, with 9 bases between. The CDR3 runs to 14 residues. Germline-derived CDR1 and CDR2 are SGHTA and FQGNSA. The chain's CDR3 is CASSLEAGDTEAFF. The CDR3 DNA is TGTGCCAGCAGCTTAGAGGCGGGGGACACTGAAGCTTTCTTT.

The genes are TRBV6-1 and TRBJ2-1; D gene unclear. CDR1 and CDR2 from the germline V gene are MNHNS and SASEGT. CDR3 length equals 12 residues. The V end was cut by 2 bases, the J end by 9 bases, with 8 bases between. CDR3 sequence reads: CASSENIGEQFF. DNA for the CDR3: TGTGCCAGCAGTGAAAATATCGGTGAGCAGTTCTTC.

The chain uses TRBV6-5 and TRBJ1-6, with D perhaps matching TRBD1 (5 bases). Between the trimmed V and J ends, which lost 6 bases and 0 bases, there was a span of 9 bases. The CDR3 sequence is 15 residues long. Germline-derived CDR1 and CDR2 are MNHEY and SVGAGI. The CDR3 sequence: CASSQGSSYNSPLHF. DNA for the CDR3: TGTGCCAGCAGCCAGGGCAGCTCCTATAATTCACCCCTCCACTTT.

This chain uses TRBV11-2 with TRBJ2-7, with D possibly being TRBD1 (5 bases). CDR1 SGHAT and CDR2 FQNNGV come from the germline V gene. This CDR3 is built from 12 residues. Trimming shortened V by 5 bases and J by 3 bases, and 8 bases separated the two germline ends. CDR3 nucleotide sequence: TGTGCCAGCAGCGATGACAGCTACGAGCAGTACTTC. This gives the protein CASSDDSYEQYF.

In DNA form, the CDR3 reads TGTGCCAGCAGCGTAGGCGAGGGCCCCAATCAGCCCCAGCATTTT. Translating gives CASSVGEGPNQPQHF. V gene TRBV9 combines with J gene TRBJ1-5; no clear D gene. V lost 0 bases and J lost 3, with 10 bases in between. The germline gives CDR1 SGDLS, CDR2 YYNGEE. CDR3 size: 15 residues.

V usage is TRBV29-1 and J usage is TRBJ2-5; D not resolved. The J call is in doubt because the DNA end fits TRBJ2-7 better. Germline CDR1 and CDR2: SQVTM and ANQGSEA. This CDR3 spans 12 amino acids. The CDR3 nucleotides read TGCAGCGTTGAAGTCGGAAGGAGCGAGCAGTACTTC. Translating gives CSVEVGRSEQYF.

CDR3 sequence (DNA): TGTGCCAGTAGTATCGGCCGGGACTATAGCAATCAGCCCCAGCATTTT. Its protein is CASSIGRDYSNQPQHF. The genes are TRBV19 and TRBJ1-5; perhaps TRBD1 as D (5 bases). Germline assignment: CDR1 LNHDA and CDR2 SQIVND (reference sequence). There are 16 residues in the CDR3. V was cut by 3 bases and J by 0 bases, with 12 bases left in between.

This sequence joins TRBV7-2 and TRBJ2-7; TRBD2 aligns across 7 bases. The V gene end was trimmed by 4 bases and the J gene end by 5 bases; junction bases not matched to a gene: 14. CDR1 and CDR2 from the germline V gene are SGHTA and FQGNSA. The CDR3 loop spans 16 amino acids. CDR3 residues: CASSSRREGRPNEQYF. CDR3 nucleotides: TGTGCCAGCAGCTCGCGGAGGGAGGGGCGCCCCAACGAGCAGTACTTC.